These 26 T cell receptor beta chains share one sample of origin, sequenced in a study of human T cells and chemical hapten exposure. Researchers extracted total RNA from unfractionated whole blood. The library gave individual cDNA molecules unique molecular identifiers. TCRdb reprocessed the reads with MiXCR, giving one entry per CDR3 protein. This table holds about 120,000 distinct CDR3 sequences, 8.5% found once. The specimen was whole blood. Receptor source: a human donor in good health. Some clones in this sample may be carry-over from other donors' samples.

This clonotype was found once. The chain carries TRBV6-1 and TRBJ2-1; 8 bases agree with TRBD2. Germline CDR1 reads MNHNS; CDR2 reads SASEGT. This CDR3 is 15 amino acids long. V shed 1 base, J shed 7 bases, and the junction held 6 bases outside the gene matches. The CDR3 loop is CASSEGPSGLNEQFF. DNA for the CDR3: TGTGCCAGCAGTGAAGGGCCTAGCGGGTTAAATGAGCAGTTCTTC.

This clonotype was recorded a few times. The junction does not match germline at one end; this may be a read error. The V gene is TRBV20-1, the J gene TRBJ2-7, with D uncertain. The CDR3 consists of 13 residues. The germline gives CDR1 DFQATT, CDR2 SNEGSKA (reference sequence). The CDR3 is CSAREGVDYEQYF. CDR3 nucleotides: TGCAGTGCCAGAGAAGGAGTTGACTACGAGCAGTACTTC.

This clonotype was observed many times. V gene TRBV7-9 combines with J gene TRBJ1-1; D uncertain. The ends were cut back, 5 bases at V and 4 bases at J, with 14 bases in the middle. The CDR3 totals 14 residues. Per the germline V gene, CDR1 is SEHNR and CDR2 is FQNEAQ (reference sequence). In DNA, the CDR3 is TGTGCCAGCAGCCAGACGATGGGGAGCACTGAAGCTTTCTTT. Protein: CASSQTMGSTEAFF.

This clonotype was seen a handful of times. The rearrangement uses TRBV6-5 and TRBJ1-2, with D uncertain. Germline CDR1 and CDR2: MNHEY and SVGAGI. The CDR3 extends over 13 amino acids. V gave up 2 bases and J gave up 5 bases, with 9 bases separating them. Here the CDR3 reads CASSYERLYGYTF. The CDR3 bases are TGTGCCAGCAGTTACGAGCGGCTATATGGCTACACCTTC.

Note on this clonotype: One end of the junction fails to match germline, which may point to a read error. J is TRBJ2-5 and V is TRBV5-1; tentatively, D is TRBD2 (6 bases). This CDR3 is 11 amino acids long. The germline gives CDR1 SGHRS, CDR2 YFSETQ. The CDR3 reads CASSGEAEFKF. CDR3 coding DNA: TGCGCCAGCAGCGGGGAGGCAGAGTTTAAGTTC.

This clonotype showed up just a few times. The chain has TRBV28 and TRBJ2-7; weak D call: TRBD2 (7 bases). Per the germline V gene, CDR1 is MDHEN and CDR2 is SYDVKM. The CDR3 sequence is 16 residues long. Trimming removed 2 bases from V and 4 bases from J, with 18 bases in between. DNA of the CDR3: TGTGCCAGCAGTTTAAGGGGGGGCTCTCGGAAGTACGAGCAGTACTTC. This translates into CASSLRGGSRKYEQYF.

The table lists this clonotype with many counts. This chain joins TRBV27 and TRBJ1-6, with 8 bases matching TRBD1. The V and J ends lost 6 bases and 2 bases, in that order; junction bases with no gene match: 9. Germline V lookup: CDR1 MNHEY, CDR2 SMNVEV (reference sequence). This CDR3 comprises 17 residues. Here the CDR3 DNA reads TGTGCCAGCAGCGACGCAGGGGGCGCCACCTATAATTCACCCCTCCACTTT. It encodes CASSDAGGATYNSPLHF.

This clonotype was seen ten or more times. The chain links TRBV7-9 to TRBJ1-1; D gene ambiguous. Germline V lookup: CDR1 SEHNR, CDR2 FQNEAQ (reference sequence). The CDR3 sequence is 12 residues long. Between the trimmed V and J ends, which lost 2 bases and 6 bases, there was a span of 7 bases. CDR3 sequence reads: CASSLSMSEAFF. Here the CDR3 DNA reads TGTGCCAGCAGCTTATCCATGTCTGAAGCTTTCTTT.

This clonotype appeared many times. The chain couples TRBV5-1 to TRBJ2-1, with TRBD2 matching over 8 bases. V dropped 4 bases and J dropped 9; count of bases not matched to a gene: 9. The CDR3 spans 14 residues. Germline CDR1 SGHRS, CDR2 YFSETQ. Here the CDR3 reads CASSPGLGSSEQFF. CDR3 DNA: TGCGCCAGCAGCCCGGGACTAGGGAGCAGTGAGCAGTTCTTC.

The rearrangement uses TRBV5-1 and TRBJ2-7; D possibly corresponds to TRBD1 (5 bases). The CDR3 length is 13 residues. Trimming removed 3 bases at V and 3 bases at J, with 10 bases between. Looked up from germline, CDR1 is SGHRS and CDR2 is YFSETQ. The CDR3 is CASSSTVDYEQYF. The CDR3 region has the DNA TGCGCCAGCAGCTCGACAGTTGACTACGAGCAGTACTTC. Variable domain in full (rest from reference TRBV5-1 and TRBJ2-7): KAGVTQTPRYLIKTRGQQVTLSCSPISGHRSVSWYQQTPGQGLQFLFEYFSETQRNKGNFPGRFSGRQFSNSRSEMNVSTLELGDSALYLCASSSTVDYEQYFGPGTRLTVT.

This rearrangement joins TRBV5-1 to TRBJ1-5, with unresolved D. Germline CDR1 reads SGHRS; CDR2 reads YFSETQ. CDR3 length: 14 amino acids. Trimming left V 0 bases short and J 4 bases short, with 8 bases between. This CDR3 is CASSLVRANQPQHF. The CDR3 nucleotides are TGCGCCAGCAGCTTGGTACGAGCAAATCAGCCCCAGCATTTT.

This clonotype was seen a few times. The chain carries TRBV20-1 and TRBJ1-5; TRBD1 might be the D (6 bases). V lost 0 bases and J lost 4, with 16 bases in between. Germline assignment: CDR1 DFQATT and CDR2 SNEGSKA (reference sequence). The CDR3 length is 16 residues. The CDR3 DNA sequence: TGCAGTGCTAGAGATATGGATCAGGGGTCAAATCAGCCCCAGCATTTT. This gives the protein CSARDMDQGSNQPQHF.

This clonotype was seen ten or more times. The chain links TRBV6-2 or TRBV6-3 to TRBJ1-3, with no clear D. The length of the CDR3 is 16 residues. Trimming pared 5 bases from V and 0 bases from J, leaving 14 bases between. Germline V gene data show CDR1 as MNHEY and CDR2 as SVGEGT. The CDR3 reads CASSQHLQSSGNTIYF. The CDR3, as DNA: TGTGCCAGCAGTCAACATCTTCAGAGCTCTGGAAACACCATATATTTT.

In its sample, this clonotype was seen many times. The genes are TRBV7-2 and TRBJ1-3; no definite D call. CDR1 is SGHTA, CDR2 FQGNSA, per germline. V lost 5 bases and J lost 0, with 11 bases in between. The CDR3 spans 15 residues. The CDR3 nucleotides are TGTGCCAGCAGCCCGTATTTAGACTCTGGAAACACCATATATTTT. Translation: CASSPYLDSGNTIYF. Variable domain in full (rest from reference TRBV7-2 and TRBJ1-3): GAGVSQSPSNKVTEKGKDVELRCDPISGHTALYWYRQSLGQGLEFLIYFQGNSAPDKSGLPSDRFSAERTGGSVSTLTIQRTQQEDSAVYLCASSPYLDSGNTIYFGEGSWLTVV.

The CDR3 loop reads CASKGRARQETQYF. In DNA, the CDR3 is TGTGCCAGCAAAGGAAGAGCCCGCCAAGAGACCCAGTACTTC. V gene TRBV25-1 combines with J gene TRBJ2-5; D not certain. The germline V and J ends were trimmed by 7 bases and 1 base, with 13 bases remaining between them. Looked up from germline, CDR1 is MGHDK and CDR2 is SYGVNS. The CDR3 is 14 amino acids.

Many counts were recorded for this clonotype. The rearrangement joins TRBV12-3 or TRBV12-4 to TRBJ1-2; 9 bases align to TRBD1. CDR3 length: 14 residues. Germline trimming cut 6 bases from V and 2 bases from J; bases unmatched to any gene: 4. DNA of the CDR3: TGTGCCAGCAGCCAACAGGGGGCAAACTATGGCTACACCTTC. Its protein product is CASSQQGANYGYTF.

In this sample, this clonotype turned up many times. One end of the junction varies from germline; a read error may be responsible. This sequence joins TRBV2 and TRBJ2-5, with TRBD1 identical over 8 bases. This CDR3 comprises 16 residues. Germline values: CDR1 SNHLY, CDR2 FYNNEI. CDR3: CASIEGMTGTGETQYF. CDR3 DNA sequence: TGTGCCAGCATTGAAGGGATGACAGGGACAGGAGAGACCCAGTACTTC. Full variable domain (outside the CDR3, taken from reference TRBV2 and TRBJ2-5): EPEVTQTPSHQVTQMGQEVILRCVPISNHLYFYWYRQILGQKVEFLVSFYNNEISEKSEIFDDQFSVERPDGSNFTLKIRSTKLEDSAMYFCASIEGMTGTGETQYFGPGTRLLVL.

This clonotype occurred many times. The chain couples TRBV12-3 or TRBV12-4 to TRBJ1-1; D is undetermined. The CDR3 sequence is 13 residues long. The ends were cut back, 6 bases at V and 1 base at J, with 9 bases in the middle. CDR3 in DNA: TGTGCCAGCAGCCCACACCCGAACACTGAAGCTTTCTTT. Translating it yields CASSPHPNTEAFF.

The CDR3 spells CASSQDPGTVNYGYTF. Here the CDR3 DNA reads TGCGCCAGCAGCCAAGATCCCGGGACAGTCAACTATGGCTACACCTTC. V is TRBV4-3 and J is TRBJ1-2; 7 bases line up with TRBD1. Germline CDR1 and CDR2: LGHNA and YSLEER. The CDR3 length is 16 residues. With V trimmed by 0 bases and J by 2 bases, 6 bases remained unmatched.

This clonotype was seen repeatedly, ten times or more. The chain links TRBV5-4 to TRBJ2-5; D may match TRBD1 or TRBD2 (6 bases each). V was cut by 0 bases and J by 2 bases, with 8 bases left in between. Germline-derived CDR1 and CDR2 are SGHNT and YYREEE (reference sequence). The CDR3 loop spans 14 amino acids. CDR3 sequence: CASSLVGGQETQYF. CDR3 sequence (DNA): TGTGCCAGCAGCTTGGTAGGGGGGCAAGAGACCCAGTACTTC.

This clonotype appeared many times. The CDR3 DNA reads as TGCAGCGTTGAATCTGGTATCACTGAAGCTTTCTTT. Translation: CSVESGITEAFF. V is TRBV29-1 and J is TRBJ1-1; no clear D. The length of the CDR3 is 12 residues. In germline, CDR1 is SQVTM, CDR2 ANQGSEA. V was pared by 2 bases and J by 4 bases, with 8 bases between.

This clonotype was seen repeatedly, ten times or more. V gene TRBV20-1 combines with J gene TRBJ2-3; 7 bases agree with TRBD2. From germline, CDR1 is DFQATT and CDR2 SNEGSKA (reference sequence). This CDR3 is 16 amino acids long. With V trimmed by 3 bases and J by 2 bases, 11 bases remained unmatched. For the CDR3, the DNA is TGCAGTGCTAGCCAACCTAGCGGTCTTACCACAGATACGCAGTATTTT. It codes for CSASQPSGLTTDTQYF.

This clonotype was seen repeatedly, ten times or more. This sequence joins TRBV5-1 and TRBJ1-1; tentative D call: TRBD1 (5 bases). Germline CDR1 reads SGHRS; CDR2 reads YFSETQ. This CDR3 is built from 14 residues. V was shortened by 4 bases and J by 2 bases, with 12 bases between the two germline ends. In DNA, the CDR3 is TGCGCCAGCAGCCTGATGGGGGATAACACTGAAGCTTTCTTT. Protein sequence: CASSLMGDNTEAFF. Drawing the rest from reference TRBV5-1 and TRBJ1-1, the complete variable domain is KAGVTQTPRYLIKTRGQQVTLSCSPISGHRSVSWYQQTPGQGLQFLFEYFSETQRNKGNFPGRFSGRQFSNSRSEMNVSTLELGDSALYLCASSLMGDNTEAFFGQGTRLTVV.

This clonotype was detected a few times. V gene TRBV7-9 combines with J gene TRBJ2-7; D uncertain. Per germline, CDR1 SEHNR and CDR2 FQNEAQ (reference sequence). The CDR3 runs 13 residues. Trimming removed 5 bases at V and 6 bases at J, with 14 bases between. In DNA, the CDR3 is TGTGCCAGCAGCCCTCACGGGCCCACCGAGCAGTACTTC. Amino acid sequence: CASSPHGPTEQYF.

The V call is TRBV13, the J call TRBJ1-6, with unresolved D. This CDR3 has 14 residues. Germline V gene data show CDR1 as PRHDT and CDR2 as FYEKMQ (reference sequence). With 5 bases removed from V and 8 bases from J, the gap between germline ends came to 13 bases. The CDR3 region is CASSPPPGHSPLHF. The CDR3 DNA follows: TGTGCCAGCAGCCCCCCGCCAGGCCATTCACCCCTCCACTTT.

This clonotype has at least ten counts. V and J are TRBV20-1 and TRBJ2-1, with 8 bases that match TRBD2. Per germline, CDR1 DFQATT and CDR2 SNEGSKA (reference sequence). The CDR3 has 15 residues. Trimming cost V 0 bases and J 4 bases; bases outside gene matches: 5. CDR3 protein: CSARDPSGRYNEQFF. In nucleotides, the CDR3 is TGCAGTGCTAGAGATCCGAGCGGGAGATACAATGAGCAGTTCTTC.